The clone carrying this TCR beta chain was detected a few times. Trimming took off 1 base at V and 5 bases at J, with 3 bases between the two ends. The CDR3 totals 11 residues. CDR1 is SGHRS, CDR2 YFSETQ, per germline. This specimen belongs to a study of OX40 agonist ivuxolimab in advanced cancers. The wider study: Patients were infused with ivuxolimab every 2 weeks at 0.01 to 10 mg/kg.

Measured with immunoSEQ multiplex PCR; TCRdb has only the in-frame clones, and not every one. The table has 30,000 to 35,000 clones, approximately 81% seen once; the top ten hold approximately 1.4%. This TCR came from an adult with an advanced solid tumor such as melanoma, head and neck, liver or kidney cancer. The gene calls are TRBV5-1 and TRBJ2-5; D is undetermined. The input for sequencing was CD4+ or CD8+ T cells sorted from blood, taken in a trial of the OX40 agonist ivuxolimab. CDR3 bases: TGCGCCAGCAGCTTGAGGGAGACCCAGTACTTC. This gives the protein CASSLRETQYF.